This is a list of T cell receptor beta chains from one sample in a study of T cell responses to AZD1222 COVID-19 vaccine. The method was immunoSEQ multiplex PCR; TCRdb's version includes in-frame clones alone and lacks a portion of them. The sample carries some 120,000 clones, about 80% recorded once. The sample was peripheral blood, taken on day 0 of AZD1222 vaccination. The source is an adult in good health. Both conserved end residues are part of each CDR3. The order of the fields is D gene, V gene, CDR3 protein. D genes are given only for firm matches.

D gene: TRBD2
V gene: TRBV15
CDR3 protein: CATSRETGGPYEQYF

D gene: TRBD1
V gene: TRBV10-3
CDR3 protein: CAISDGQGGGYTF

D gene: TRBD1
V gene: TRBV5-4
CDR3 protein: CASSSRQGGTDTQYF

D gene: TRBD2
V gene: TRBV6-5
CDR3 protein: CAASGSNNEQFF

D gene: .
V gene: TRBV15
CDR3 protein: CATSRDQPITRQPQHF

D gene: .
V gene: TRBV4-2
CDR3 protein: CASSQDGGVGGYTF

D gene: .
V gene: TRBV19
CDR3 protein: CASSKGGLSGIDEQFF

D gene: TRBD2
V gene: TRBV7-2
CDR3 protein: CASSLLAGGYNEQFF

D gene: .
V gene: TRBV2
CDR3 protein: CAVTRASQETQYF

D gene: TRBD1
V gene: TRBV12-3/TRBV12-4
CDR3 protein: CASSPGQGGGYTF

D gene: TRBD2
V gene: TRBV11-2
CDR3 protein: CASSSTSGSPYEQYF

D gene: .
V gene: TRBV6-5
CDR3 protein: CASSPLIVSYEQYF

D gene: .
V gene: TRBV9
CDR3 protein: CASRRDVNTGELFF

D gene: .
V gene: TRBV5-6
CDR3 protein: CASNWVGNSPLHF

D gene: .
V gene: TRBV5-1
CDR3 protein: CASSLGVGSYEQYF

D gene: TRBD1
V gene: TRBV3-1/TRBV3-2
CDR3 protein: CASSQDTGGSSLANTIYF

D gene: .
V gene: TRBV10-2
CDR3 protein: CASSGRAHSGQPQHF

D gene: TRBD1
V gene: TRBV3-1/TRBV3-2
CDR3 protein: CASDGGTGGGETQYF